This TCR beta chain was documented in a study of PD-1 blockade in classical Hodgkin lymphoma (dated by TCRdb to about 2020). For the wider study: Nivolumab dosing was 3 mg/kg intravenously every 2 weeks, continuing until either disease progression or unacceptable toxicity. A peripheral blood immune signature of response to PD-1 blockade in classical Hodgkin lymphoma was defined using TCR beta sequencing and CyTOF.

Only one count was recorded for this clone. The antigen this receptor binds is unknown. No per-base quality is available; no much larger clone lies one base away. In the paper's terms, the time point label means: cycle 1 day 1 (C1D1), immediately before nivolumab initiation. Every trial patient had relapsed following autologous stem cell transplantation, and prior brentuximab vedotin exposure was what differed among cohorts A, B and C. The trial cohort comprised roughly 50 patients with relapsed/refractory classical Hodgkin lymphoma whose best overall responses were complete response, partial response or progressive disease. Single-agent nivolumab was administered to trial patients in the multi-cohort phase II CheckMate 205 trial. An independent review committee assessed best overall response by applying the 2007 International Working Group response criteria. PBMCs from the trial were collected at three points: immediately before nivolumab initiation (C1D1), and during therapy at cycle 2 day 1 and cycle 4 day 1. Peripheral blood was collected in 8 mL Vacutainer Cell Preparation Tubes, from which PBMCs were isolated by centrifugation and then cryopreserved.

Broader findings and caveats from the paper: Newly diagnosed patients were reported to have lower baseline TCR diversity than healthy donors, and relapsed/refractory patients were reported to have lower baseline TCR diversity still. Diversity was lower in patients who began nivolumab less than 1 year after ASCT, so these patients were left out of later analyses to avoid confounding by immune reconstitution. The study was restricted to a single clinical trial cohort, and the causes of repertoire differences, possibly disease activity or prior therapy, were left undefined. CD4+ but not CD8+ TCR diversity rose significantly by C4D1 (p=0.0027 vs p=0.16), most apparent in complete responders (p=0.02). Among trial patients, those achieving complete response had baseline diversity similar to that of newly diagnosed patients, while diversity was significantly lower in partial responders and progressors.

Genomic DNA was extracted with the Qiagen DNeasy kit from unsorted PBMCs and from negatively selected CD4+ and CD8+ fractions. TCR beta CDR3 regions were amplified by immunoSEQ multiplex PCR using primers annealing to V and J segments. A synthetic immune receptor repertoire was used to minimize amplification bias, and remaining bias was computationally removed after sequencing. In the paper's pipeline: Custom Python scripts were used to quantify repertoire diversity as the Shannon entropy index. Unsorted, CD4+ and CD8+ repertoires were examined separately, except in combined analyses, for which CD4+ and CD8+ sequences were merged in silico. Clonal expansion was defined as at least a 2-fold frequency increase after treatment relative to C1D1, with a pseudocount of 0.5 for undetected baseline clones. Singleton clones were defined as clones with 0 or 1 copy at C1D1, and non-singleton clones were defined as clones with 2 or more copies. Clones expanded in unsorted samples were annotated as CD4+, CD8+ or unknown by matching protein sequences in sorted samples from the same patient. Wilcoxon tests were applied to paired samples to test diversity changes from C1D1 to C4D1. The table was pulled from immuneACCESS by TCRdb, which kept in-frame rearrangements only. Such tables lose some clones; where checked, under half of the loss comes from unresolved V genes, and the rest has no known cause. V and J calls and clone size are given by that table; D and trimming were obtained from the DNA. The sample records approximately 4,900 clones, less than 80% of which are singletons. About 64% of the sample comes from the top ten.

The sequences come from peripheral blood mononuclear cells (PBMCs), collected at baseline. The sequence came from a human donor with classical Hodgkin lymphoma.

The nucleotide sequence reads TGTGCCAGCAGCGCGAAGGCGACGGTGGGAACTTCACCCCTCCACTTT. It translates to CASSAKATVGTSPLHF. This chain is built from TRBV13 and TRBJ1-6; confidence is insufficient to name the D gene. Taken from cysteine to phenylalanine, the CDR3 has 16 residues. CDR3 DNA is the only sequence kept; it has 48 bases, read in frame from the first base. Relative to germline, V is 5 bases shorter and J is 9 bases shorter, with 20 bases between their ends. CDR1 PRHDT and CDR2 FYEKMQ are derived from the germline V gene (reference sequence).